This T cell receptor beta chain was observed in a study of cytomegalovirus exposure and HLA in healthy donors. Overall study findings and caveats: Indistinguishability led to the exclusion of some V segments, TRBV6-2 and TRBV6-3 included. Researchers catalogued some 160 TCR beta chains as cytomegalovirus-associated.

Trimming stripped 1 base from V and 4 bases from J, with 4 bases between. Looked up from germline, CDR1 is MDHEN and CDR2 is SYDVKM. The CDR3 runs to 12 residues. Comments on this clone: As yet, its antigen is unknown.

At the time of sampling, donors were nominally healthy, though unrecorded immune exposures were likely. It was with 60 Vbeta and 13 Jbeta primers that the PCR ran. The method was immunoSEQ multiplex PCR; TCRdb's version includes in-frame clones alone and lacks a portion of them. The table lists about 140,000 clones. The sample consisted of PBMCs. The V gene is TRBV28, the J gene TRBJ1-2; D not certain. This sequence was found in a man in his forties in good health and CMV-seronegative. Here the CDR3 reads CASSLSSYGYTF. In DNA form, the CDR3 reads TGTGCCAGCAGTTTATCATCCTATGGCTACACCTTC.